This T cell receptor beta chain was observed in a study of blood T cells in healthy people across ages. On this clonotype itself: Its target is unknown.

Collection of around 10 milliliters of peripheral blood was performed for each donor. The authors extracted at least 5 micrograms of total RNA per sample. Overall study results and limits: Estimates drawn from one million T cells were deemed to understate diversity. A strong correlation between TCR beta diversity and naive T cell percentage was seen.

Germline V gene sequence: CDR1 MGHRA, CDR2 YSYEKL. There are 17 residues in the CDR3. V was pared by 4 bases and J by 1 base, with 9 bases of the junction left unmatched. For the second PCR, which ran for 7 to 11 cycles, a sample-barcoded 5' primer and a J-beta primer mix were used. TCRdb used MiXCR to reprocess the 5' RACE reads, holding one entry per CDR3 protein. Among over a million distinct CDR3 sequences listed, 59% were seen once. This TCR was recovered from a man between 18 and 35 years old in good health. The genes are TRBV4-1 and TRBJ2-2, with TRBD2 matching 7 bases. The specimen sequenced was blood. The CDR3 here is CASSPPAASGNTGELFF. CDR3 in DNA: TGCGCCAGCAGCCCCCCCGCGGCTAGCGGGAACACCGGGGAGCTGTTTTTT.